This TCR beta chain is from a study of T cells in Graves' hyperthyroidism and ophthalmopathy. Study results and limitations: Most thyroid-expanded clonotypes above 0.001 were also found in blood. Median prediction lead before ophthalmopathy onset was 6.5 months with the model.

Amplified regions were TCR beta CDR3 sequences from RNA transcripts. TCR CDR3 regions were first amplified by RT-PCR with HTBI primers. TCRdb recomputed calls from the multiplex PCR reads with MiXCR, one row per CDR3 protein. The sample contains some 760,000 distinct CDR3 sequences, less than 15% of which appear only once. This clonotype was detected ten times or more. What it binds is not known. Uncontrolled infections, other autoimmune diseases, pregnancy or lactation led to exclusion of patients. The diagnostic basis comprised clinical symptoms, serum thyroxine and TRAb, thyroid ultrasound and orbital computed tomography. After removal of 1 base from V and 8 bases from J, the junction contained 2 bases not matched to a gene. This CDR3 has 14 residues. Germline CDR1 reads SGHAT; CDR2 reads FQNNGV.

The sample was blood. The receptor's source is a woman aged 18 to 35 with Graves' hyperthyroidism. The rearrangement joins TRBV11-2 to TRBJ2-3; 11 positions agree with TRBD2. CDR3 residues: CASSLVGLAVTQYF. The DNA for the CDR3 is TGTGCCAGCAGCTTAGTGGGACTAGCGGTTACGCAGTATTTT.